This TCR beta chain emerged from a study of blood T cell dynamics during melanoma immunotherapy (dated by TCRdb to 2018 to 2021). Describing the broader study: All patients had metastatic melanoma and were given first-line pembrolizumab or nivolumab plus ipilimumab as standard of care in the United Kingdom. To find early correlates of response, the study profiled the peripheral T cell receptor repertoires of patients with metastatic melanoma both before and after one cycle of checkpoint inhibitor therapy. Consecutive patients formed a training cohort, and a further independent group of patients from the same centre was pooled into an external validation set. Study-wide conclusions, independent of this receptor: The study could not determine whether the T cell clones driving repertoire changes were melanoma-specific or reflected general immune activation. The relatively small sample size was recognized as a factor that could limit how well the results generalize. Patients who later achieved disease control showed a bifurcated PBMC repertoire reorganization at W3, with increased clonality or increased diversity, unlike progressors.

Notes on this clone: Its cognate antigen has yet to be identified. It has no much larger one-base neighbor in the sample; base qualities were not kept.

What the time point label conveys for this sample: week 3, after first cycle of checkpoint inhibitor. Blood was sampled before treatment (T0) and at week 3 (W3), after the first cycle of checkpoint blockade. Except for two patients with rapid clinical progression, response was assessed 12 weeks after the first infusion by RECIST 1.1; disease control meant complete response, partial response or stable disease. Patients were excluded for prior systemic cancer treatment, concomitant immunosuppressant therapy or synchronous other active malignancies. Both bulk PBMC and plasma cell-free DNA were sequenced for TCR beta so that circulating cells and T cell turnover could be tracked. Lymphoprep and SepMate tubes were used to isolate PBMC from blood, and red cell lysis was then performed. QIAamp DNA Blood Mini kits were used to extract DNA from both PBMC and sorted T cell subsets. Every bulk PBMC sample had a fixed 350 ng of DNA loaded. The immunoSEQ TCRb Assay kit was used according to manufacturer instructions to amplify TCR beta CDR3 sequences from genomic DNA. The KAPA Library Quantification Kit for Illumina platforms was used to quantify pooled libraries by qPCR. Sequencing of the pooled libraries was done on an Illumina NextSeq 500, with clustering at about 0.6-1.1 pM. For the original study's pipeline: The TCR data were analyzed using immunoSEQ ANALYZER and the R LymphoSeq package. A rearrangement efficiency score was calculated as productive divided by the sum of productive and non-productive CDR3 sequences. Within each patient, timepoints were compared pairwise for clonality, measured with the Gini coefficient, and for diversity, measured with the Renyi index at alpha=1. In LymphoSeq, clonal relatedness was computed using an edit distance of 3, and repertoire similarity was computed using the Bhattacharyya coefficient. Linear discriminant analysis on week-3 changes in clonality and diversity was built with the R MASS and caret packages to classify response. The clones in this table, taken by TCRdb from immuneACCESS, are in-frame only. Not every clone is retained; where verified, under half of the shortfall comes from an unresolved V gene, and the cause of the rest is unknown. The V and J calls and the clone size are those of that table, but D and trimming were determined from the DNA. For this sample there are 10,000 to 12,000 clones; 75% to 90% appear just once. The ten largest clones represent about 6.9% of the sample.

This material consisted of blood, taken from a patient treated with checkpoint blockade. The sequence came from a human donor with melanoma.

The DNA sequence is as follows: TGTGCCAGCAGTATCCCAGGGGGGTCAGATACGCAGTATTTT. Its coded protein is CASSIPGGSDTQYF. The receptor chain draws on TRBV27 and TRBJ2-3; TRBD1 might be the D gene, on 7 matching bases. CDR1 is given as MNHEY and CDR2 as SMNVEV, both from the germline V gene (reference sequence). V drops 5 bases and J drops 4 bases, leaving 13 bases in between. Reading from cysteine to phenylalanine, the CDR3 counts 14 amino acids. CDR3 DNA is the only sequence kept; it has 42 bases, read in frame from the first base.